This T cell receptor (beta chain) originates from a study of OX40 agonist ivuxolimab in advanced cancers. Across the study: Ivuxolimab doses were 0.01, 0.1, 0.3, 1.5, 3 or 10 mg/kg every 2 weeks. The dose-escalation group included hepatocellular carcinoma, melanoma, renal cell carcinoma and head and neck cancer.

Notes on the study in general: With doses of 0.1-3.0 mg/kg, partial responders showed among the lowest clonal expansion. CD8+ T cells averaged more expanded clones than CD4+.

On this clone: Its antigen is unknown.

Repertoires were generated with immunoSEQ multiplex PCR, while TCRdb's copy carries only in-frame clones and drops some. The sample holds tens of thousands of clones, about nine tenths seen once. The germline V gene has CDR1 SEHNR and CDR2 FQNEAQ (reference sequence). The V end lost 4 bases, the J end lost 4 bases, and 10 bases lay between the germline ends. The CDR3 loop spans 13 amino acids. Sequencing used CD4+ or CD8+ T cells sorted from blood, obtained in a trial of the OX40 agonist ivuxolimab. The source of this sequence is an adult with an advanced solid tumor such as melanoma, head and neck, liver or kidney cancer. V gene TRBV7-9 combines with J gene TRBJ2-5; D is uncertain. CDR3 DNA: TGTGCCAGCAGCTCCTTGATAAGAGAGACCCAGTACTTC. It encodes CASSSLIRETQYF.